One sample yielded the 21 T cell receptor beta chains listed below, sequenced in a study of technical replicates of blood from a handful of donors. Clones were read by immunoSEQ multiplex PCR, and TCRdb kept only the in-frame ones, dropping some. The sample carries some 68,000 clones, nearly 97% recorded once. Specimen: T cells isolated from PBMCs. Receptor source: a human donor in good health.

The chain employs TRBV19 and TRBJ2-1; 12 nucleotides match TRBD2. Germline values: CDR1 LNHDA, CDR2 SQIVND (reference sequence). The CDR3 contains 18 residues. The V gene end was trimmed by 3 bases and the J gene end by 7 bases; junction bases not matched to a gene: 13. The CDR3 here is CASSMNPPGLAGRNEQFF. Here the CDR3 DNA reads TGTGCCAGTAGTATGAACCCCCCTGGACTAGCGGGGCGGAATGAGCAGTTCTTC.

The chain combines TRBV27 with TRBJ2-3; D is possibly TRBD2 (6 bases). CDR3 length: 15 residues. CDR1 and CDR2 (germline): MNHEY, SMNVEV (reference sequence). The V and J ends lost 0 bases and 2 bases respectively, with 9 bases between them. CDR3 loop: CASSLSGGSTDTQYF. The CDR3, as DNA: TGTGCCAGCAGTTTATCGGGGGGTTCCACAGATACGCAGTATTTT.

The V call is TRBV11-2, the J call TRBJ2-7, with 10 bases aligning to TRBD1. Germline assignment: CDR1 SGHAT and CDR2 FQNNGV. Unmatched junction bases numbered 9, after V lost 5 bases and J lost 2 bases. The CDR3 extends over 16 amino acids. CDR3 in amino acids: CASSELMGQGPYEQYF. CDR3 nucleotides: TGTGCCAGCAGCGAATTAATGGGACAGGGGCCCTACGAGCAGTACTTC.

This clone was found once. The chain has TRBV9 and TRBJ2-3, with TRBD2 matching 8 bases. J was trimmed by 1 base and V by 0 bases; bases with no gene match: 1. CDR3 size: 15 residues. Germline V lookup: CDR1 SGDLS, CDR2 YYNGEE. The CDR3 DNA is TGTGCCAGCAGCGTAGACGGGGGGGGCACAGATACGCAGTATTTT. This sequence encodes CASSVDGGGTDTQYF.

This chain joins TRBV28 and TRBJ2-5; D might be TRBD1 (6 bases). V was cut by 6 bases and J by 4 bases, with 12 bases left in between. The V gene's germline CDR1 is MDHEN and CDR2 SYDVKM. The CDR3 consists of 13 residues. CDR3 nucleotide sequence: TGTGCCAGCAGACCTACAGGGTTAGAGACCCAGTACTTC. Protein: CASRPTGLETQYF.

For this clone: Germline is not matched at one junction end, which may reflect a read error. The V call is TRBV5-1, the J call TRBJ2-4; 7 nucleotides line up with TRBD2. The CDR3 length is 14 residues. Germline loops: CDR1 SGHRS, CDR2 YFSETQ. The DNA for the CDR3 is TGCGCCAGCAGATTGGGGGGGGATGGTGACATTCAGTACTTC. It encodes CASRLGGDGDIQYF. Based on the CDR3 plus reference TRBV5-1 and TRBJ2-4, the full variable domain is KAGVTQTPRYLIKTRGQQVTLSCSPISGHRSVSWYQQTPGQGLQFLFEYFSETQRNKGNFPGRFSGRQFSNSRSEMNVSTLELGDSALYLCASRLGGDGDIQYFGAGTRLSVL.

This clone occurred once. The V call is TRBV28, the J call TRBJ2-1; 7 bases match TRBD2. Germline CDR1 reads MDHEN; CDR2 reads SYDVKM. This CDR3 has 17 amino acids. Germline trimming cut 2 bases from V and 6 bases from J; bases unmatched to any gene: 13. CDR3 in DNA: TGTGCCAGCAGTTTAATCGTATTTGGCGGGAGCTTCAATGAGCAGTTCTTC. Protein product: CASSLIVFGGSFNEQFF.

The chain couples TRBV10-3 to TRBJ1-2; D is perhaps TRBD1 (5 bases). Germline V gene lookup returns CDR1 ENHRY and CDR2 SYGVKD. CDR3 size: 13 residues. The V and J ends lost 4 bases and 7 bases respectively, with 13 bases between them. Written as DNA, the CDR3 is TGTGCCATCAGTGTTGGGGCAGGGTTTGGCTACACCTTC. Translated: CAISVGAGFGYTF.

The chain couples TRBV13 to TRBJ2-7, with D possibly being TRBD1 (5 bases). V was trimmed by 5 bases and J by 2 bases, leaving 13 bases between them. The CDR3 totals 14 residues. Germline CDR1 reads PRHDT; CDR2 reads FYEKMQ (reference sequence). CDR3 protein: CASSVSAGPYEQYF. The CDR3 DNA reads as TGTGCCAGCAGCGTCAGTGCAGGGCCCTACGAGCAGTACTTC.

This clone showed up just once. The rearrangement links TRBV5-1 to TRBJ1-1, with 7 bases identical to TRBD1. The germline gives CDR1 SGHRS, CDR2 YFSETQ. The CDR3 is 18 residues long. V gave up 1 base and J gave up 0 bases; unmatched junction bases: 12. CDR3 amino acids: CASSLSWRQGLLNTEAFF. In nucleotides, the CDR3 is TGCGCCAGCAGCTTGAGTTGGAGACAGGGTCTTCTGAACACTGAAGCTTTCTTT.

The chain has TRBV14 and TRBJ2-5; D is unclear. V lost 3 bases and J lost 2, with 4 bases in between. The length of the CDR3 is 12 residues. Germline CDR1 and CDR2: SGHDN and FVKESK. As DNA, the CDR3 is TGTGCCAGCAGCCATTATCAAGAGACCCAGTACTTC. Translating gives CASSHYQETQYF.

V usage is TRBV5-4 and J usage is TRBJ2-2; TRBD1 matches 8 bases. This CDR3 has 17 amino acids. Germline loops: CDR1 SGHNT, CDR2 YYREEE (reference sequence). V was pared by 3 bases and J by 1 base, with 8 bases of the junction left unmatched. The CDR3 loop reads CASSSRETGVNTGELFF. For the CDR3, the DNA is TGTGCCAGCAGCTCACGGGAGACAGGGGTGAACACCGGGGAGCTGTTTTTT.

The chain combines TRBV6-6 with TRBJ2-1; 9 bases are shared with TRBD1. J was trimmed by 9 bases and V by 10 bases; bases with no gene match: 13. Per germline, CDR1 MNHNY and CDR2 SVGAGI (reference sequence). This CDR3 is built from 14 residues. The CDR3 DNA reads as TGTGCCACCTCCCCGGGACAGGGAAGGGGTGAGCAGTTCTTC. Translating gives CATSPGQGRGEQFF.

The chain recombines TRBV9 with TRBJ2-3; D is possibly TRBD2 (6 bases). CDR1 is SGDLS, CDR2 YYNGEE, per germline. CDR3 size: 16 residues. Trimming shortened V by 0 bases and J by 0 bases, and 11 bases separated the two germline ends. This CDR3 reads CASSVGAGTSTDTQYF. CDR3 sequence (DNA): TGTGCCAGCAGCGTAGGGGCGGGAACTAGCACAGATACGCAGTATTTT.

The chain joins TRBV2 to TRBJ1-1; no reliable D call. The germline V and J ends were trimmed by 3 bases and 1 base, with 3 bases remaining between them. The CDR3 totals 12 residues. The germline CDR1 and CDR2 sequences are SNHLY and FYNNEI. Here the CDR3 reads CASSDRNTEAFF. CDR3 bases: TGTGCCAGCAGTGACAGGAACACTGAAGCTTTCTTT.

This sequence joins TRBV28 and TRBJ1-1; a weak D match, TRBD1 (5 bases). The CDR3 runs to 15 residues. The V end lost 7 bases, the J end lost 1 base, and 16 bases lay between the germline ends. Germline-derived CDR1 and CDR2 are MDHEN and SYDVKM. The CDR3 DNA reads TGTGCCAGCACCCAAAGCAAGGGGTGGAACACTGAAGCTTTCTTT. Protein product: CASTQSKGWNTEAFF.

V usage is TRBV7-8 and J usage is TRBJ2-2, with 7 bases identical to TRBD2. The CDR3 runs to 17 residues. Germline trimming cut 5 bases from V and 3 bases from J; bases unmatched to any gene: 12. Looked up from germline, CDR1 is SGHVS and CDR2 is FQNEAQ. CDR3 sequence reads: CASSPPVGRAHTGELFF. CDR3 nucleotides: TGTGCCAGCAGCCCCCCCGTGGGGAGGGCCCACACCGGGGAGCTGTTTTTT.

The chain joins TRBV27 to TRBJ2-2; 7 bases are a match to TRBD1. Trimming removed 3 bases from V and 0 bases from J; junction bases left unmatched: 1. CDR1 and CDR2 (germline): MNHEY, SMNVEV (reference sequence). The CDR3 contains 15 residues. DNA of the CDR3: TGTGCCAGCAGTTTGGACAGGCCGAACACCGGGGAGCTGTTTTTT. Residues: CASSLDRPNTGELFF.

For the CDR3, the DNA is TGTGCCAGCACTTGGACAGGGGACATCGGGGAGCTGTTTTTT. Residues: CASTWTGDIGELFF. The chain recombines TRBV2 with TRBJ2-2, with 9 bases that match TRBD1. The germline V gene encodes CDR1 SNHLY and CDR2 FYNNEI. The CDR3 is made up of 14 amino acids. Trimming removed 7 bases from V and 7 bases from J; junction bases left unmatched: 7.

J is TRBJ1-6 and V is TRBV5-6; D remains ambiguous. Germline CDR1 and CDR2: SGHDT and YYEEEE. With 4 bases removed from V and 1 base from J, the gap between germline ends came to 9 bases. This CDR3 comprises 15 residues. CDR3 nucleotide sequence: TGTGCCAGCAGCCCCCACGGGTCCTATAATTCACCCCTCCACTTT. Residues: CASSPHGSYNSPLHF.

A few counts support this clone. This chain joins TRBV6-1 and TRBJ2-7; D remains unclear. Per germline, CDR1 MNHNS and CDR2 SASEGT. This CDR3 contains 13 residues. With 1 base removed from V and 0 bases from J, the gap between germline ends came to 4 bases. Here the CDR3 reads CASSEESSYEQYF. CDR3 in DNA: TGTGCCAGCAGTGAAGAGAGCTCCTACGAGCAGTACTTC.